The rows below give T cell receptor beta chains drawn from one sample of a study of T cells in Graves' hyperthyroidism and ophthalmopathy. TCRdb processed the multiplex PCR reads anew with MiXCR; each CDR3 protein has one entry. The table has under 550,000 distinct CDR3 sequences, just under 20% seen once; the top ten hold roughly 47%. The sequenced material came from blood. The receptors shown here come from a man aged 40-49 years with Graves' ophthalmopathy. Both conserved end residues are part of each CDR3. Fields, in order: V gene, J gene, D gene, clone size, CDR3 DNA, CDR3 protein. A D gene is named only where the DNA matches it firmly. Only part of the rows carry a size: once, few, many, or a class if the clone is expanded.

TRBV5-4	TRBJ2-1	NA	NA	TGTGCCAGCAGCGTACCACAGGGAAACAATGAGCAGTTCTTC	CASSVPQGNNEQFF
TRBV19	TRBJ2-7	NA	NA	TGTGCCAGTAGAAGTGTAGCGAACTCCTACGAGCAGTACTTC	CASRSVANSYEQYF
TRBV5-6	TRBJ2-7	NA	few	TGTGCCAGCAGCGGGGGCCAGGGAGCCCCCTACGAGCAGTACTTC	CASSGGQGAPYEQYF
TRBV27	TRBJ2-5	TRBD1	few	TGTGCCAGCAGGGGGGACAGTAGAACTCAGACCCAGTACTTC	CASRGDSRTQTQYF
TRBV6-5	TRBJ2-5	NA	few	TGTGCCAGCAGTTTAACTAGCCACCAAGAGACCCAGTACTTC	CASSLTSHQETQYF
TRBV20-1	TRBJ2-7	TRBD1	NA	TGCAGTGCCCTCGGGACAGGGCCCTCCTACGAGCAGTACTTC	CSALGTGPSYEQYF
TRBV12-3/TRBV12-4	TRBJ1-6	NA	NA	TGTGCCAGCAGTCTAGCTGGAGAGGCGCCGATAGCAGATAATTCACCCCTCCACTTT	CASSLAGEAPIADNSPLHF
TRBV7-9	TRBJ2-2	TRBD2	NA	TGTGCCAGCAGCCCAACCAAGCGGGAGGGATGGACCGGGGAGCTGTTTTTT	CASSPTKREGWTGELFF
TRBV27	TRBJ2-7	TRBD1	NA	TGTGCCAGCAGGGGAACAGGGGGAAAGGGCAATGAGCAGTACTTC	CASRGTGGKGNEQYF
TRBV3-1	TRBJ2-1	NA	NA	TGTGCCAGCACCAAAGATCTCGGGGCGGGGCGAGAGCAGTTCTTC	CASTKDLGAGREQFF
TRBV10-3	TRBJ1-6	NA	few	TGTGCCATCAGCCCCCGGACGGCAGATTCACCCCTCCACTTT	CAISPRTADSPLHF
TRBV11-1	TRBJ2-1	TRBD2	many	TGTGCCAGCAGCTTTTTAGCGGGGGGCCTGAATGAGCAGTTCTTC	CASSFLAGGLNEQFF
TRBV7-9	TRBJ1-5	NA	NA	TGTGCCAGCAGCTTATTCCCCCGCCTGGACAGTGCCGGTCAGCCCCAGCATTTT	CASSLFPRLDSAGQPQHF
TRBV7-8	TRBJ2-3	TRBD2	few	TGTGCCAGCAGACTCCCGGGACTAAACACAGATACGCAGTATTTT	CASRLPGLNTDTQYF
TRBV10-3	TRBJ2-7	TRBD2	NA	TGTGCCGTCAGTGAGTCGAGACTAGCGGGAGTCGACGAGCAGTACTTC	CAVSESRLAGVDEQYF
TRBV11-2	TRBJ2-7	TRBD2	NA	TGTGCCAGCACCGCGGGGGGGCAGACCTACGAGCAGTACTTC	CASTAGGQTYEQYF
TRBV30	TRBJ2-2	TRBD2	few	TGTGCCTGGATTGGGAGGACTAGTGGAAACACCGGGGAGCTGTTTTTT	CAWIGRTSGNTGELFF
TRBV7-2	TRBJ1-6	NA	many	TGTGCCAGCAGCAGGAGGGATCCTAATAATTCACCCCTCCACTTT	CASSRRDPNNSPLHF
TRBV18	TRBJ2-7	TRBD1	few	TGTGCCAGCTCAGCGAAGACAGGGGCTGGCTACGAGCAGTACTTC	CASSAKTGAGYEQYF
TRBV6-1	TRBJ2-5	TRBD1	many	TGTGCCAGCTCCGACAGGGTCCAAGAGACCCAGTACTTC	CASSDRVQETQYF
TRBV30	TRBJ1-1	NA	many	TGTGCCTGGAGTGTACCGGGGATTGGAAACACTGAAGCTTTCTTT	CAWSVPGIGNTEAFF
TRBV3-1	TRBJ2-1	NA	few	TGTGCCAGCAGTCCCGGACTCGCCTATGAGCAGTTCTTC	CASSPGLAYEQFF
TRBV6-2/TRBV6-3	TRBJ2-1	NA	many	TGTGCCACACCTTGGGACTCTCTCCAAACCAGCTCCTACAATGAGCAGTTCTTC	CATPWDSLQTSSYNEQFF
TRBV7-3	TRBJ2-1	NA	NA	TGTGCCAGCAGTAAAACAGCTTACAATGAGCAGTTCTTC	CASSKTAYNEQFF
TRBV18	TRBJ2-1	NA	many	TGTGCCAGCTCACCTTTGTACGGGAGCTCCTACAATGAGCAGTTCTTC	CASSPLYGSSYNEQFF
TRBV9	TRBJ2-2	NA	few	TGTGCCAGCAGCGCCTTTGGGGCCGGGGAGCTGTTTTTT	CASSAFGAGELFF
TRBV4-3	TRBJ2-1	NA	NA	TGCGCCAGCAGCCAAGATTCGCATAAATACAATGAGCAGTTCTTC	CASSQDSHKYNEQFF
TRBV14	TRBJ2-1	NA	few	TGTGCCAGCAGCCAACGGGACGTCTACAATGAGCAGTTCTTC	CASSQRDVYNEQFF
TRBV5-8	TRBJ1-5	NA	NA	TGTGCCAGCGACCGTGATCAGCCCCAGCATTTT	CASDRDQPQHF
TRBV2	TRBJ2-7	NA	once	TGTGCCAGCACGGCGGGCTCCCTGGGCGAGCAGTACTTC	CASTAGSLGEQYF
TRBV6-1	TRBJ2-7	NA	many	TGTGCCAGCAGTCCCTTCAGAGGGGGCGAGCAGTACTTC	CASSPFRGGEQYF
TRBV5-1	TRBJ2-1	NA	many	TGCGCCAGCAGCTTGGGGACTACCCCCTACAATGAGCAGTTCTTC	CASSLGTTPYNEQFF
TRBV11-2	TRBJ1-1	TRBD1	many	TGTGCCAGCAGCTTAGACAGTTTCGGGACAGGGCCTAATGAAGCTTTCTTT	CASSLDSFGTGPNEAFF
TRBV2	TRBJ2-3	NA	many	TGTGCCAGCAAAGCCCGGGGGACCAGCACAGATACGCAGTATTTT	CASKARGTSTDTQYF